These 9 T cell receptor beta chains were all obtained from the same sample, sequenced in a study of monozygotic twins with inflammatory bowel disease. TCRdb reprocessed the 5' RACE reads, keeping one entry per CDR3 protein, no DNA. This sample's clone table lists some 170,000 distinct CDR3 sequences. The specimen was blood. These receptors were taken from a human donor with ulcerative colitis or Crohn's disease, or a healthy co-twin of an affected twin (not recorded which).

The chain recombines TRBV3-1 with TRBJ2-7; TCRdb's assignment of TRBD2 cannot be checked, as there is no DNA. The CDR3 runs to 15 residues. Germline CDR1 and CDR2: LGHDT and YNNKEL (reference sequence). The CDR3 is CASSQDSGRTYEQYF.

The V gene is TRBV11-2, the J gene TRBJ1-1; TCRdb's assignment of TRBD1 cannot be checked, as there is no DNA. Per germline, CDR1 SGHAT and CDR2 FQNNGV. The CDR3 has 16 residues. CDR3 amino acids: CASSLYFLGGNTEAFF.

The V call is TRBV20-1, the J call TRBJ1-4; without DNA, the TCRdb call of TRBD1 cannot be checked. Germline CDR1 DFQATT, CDR2 SNEGSKA (reference sequence). The CDR3 contains 13 residues. CDR3 residues: CSARDLQGGKLFF.

This chain links TRBV24-1 with TRBJ2-3; absent DNA, TCRdb's TRBD1 call cannot be checked. This CDR3 has 17 residues. The germline V gene encodes CDR1 KGHDR and CDR2 SFDVKD. CDR3 protein: CATSDRDGTGKADTQYF.

This chain joins TRBV10-3 and TRBJ2-2; the D call of TRBD1 rests on TCRdb alone, since no DNA is present to check it. The germline gives CDR1 ENHRY, CDR2 SYGVKD. The CDR3 spans 15 residues. The CDR3 is CAISAGTVNTGELFF.

The gene calls are TRBV12-3 or TRBV12-4 and TRBJ1-5; the TCRdb call, TRBD1, lacks DNA for checking. This CDR3 contains 17 residues. This CDR3 is CASSPKGTVLNNQPQHF.

The chain combines TRBV7-9 with TRBJ2-7; TCRdb names TRBD2, which stays unverified in the absence of DNA. The germline CDR1 and CDR2 sequences are SEHNR and FQNEAQ (reference sequence). This CDR3 comprises 15 residues. The CDR3 spells CASSLAGLAGGEQYF. The full variable domain, in which reference TRBV7-9 and TRBJ2-7 provide the parts outside the CDR3, is DTGVSQNPRHKITKRGQNVTFRCDPISEHNRLYWYRQTLGQGPEFLTYFQNEAQLEKSRLLSDRFSAERPKGSFSTLEIQRTEQGDSAMYLCASSLAGLAGGEQYFGPGTRLTVT.

V usage is TRBV20-1 and J usage is TRBJ1-5; TCRdb's D gene call, TRBD1, goes unchecked for lack of DNA. There are 17 residues in the CDR3. CDR1 and CDR2 from the germline V gene are DFQATT and SNEGSKA (reference sequence). The CDR3: CSASRRGQGSSGQPQHF.

The chain couples TRBV7-2 to TRBJ2-3. This CDR3 comprises 15 residues. Germline V gene lookup returns CDR1 SGHTA and CDR2 FQGNSA. CDR3 sequence: CASSLARASTDTQYF.